A selection of T cell receptor beta chains follows, all from one sample in a study of PD-1 blockade in mismatch repair-deficient tumors. Some clones are missing from TCRdb's copy, which holds only in-frame ones; the method was immunoSEQ multiplex PCR. The sample holds 76,000 or so clones; 70% to 90% are singletons and the top ten take about 6%. This specimen was peripheral blood, taken 44 weeks after starting pembrolizumab. These receptor sequences come from an adult with mismatch repair-deficient cancer. The CDR3 runs from the conserved cysteine through the conserved F or W. Fields, in order: CDR3 length, D gene, J gene, clone size, V gene, CDR3 protein, CDR3 DNA. The D gene is left open where the match is weak. Size is stated for part of the rows, as once, few or many counts, or as a class when the clone is expanded.

15 TRBD2 TRBJ2-5 NA TRBV30 CAPRYEGGREETQYF TGTGCCCCCCGGTATGAGGGAGGGAGGGAAGAGACCCAGTACTTC
15 NA TRBJ1-5 NA TRBV9 CASSADGLPNQPQHF TGTGCCAGCAGCGCCGACGGACTCCCGAATCAGCCCCAGCATTTT
15 NA TRBJ2-1 NA TRBV7-3 CASSLEVNRYNEQFF TGTGCCAGCAGCTTAGAGGTTAACCGATACAATGAGCAGTTCTTC
13 NA TRBJ2-5 NA TRBV5-1 CASSSGGAETQYF TGCGCCAGCAGCTCCGGTGGCGCAGAGACCCAGTACTTC
14 NA TRBJ1-1 NA TRBV10-3 CAITTERQNTEAFF TGTGCCATCACCACGGAGAGGCAGAACACTGAAGCTTTCTTT
14 TRBD1 TRBJ2-7 NA TRBV6-5 CASRRPGQGREQYF TGTGCCAGCAGGCGACCGGGACAGGGACGCGAGCAGTACTTC
17 TRBD1 TRBJ1-2 NA TRBV7-9 CASSPIGAQGANYGYTF TGTGCCAGCAGTCCGATAGGGGCACAGGGGGCTAACTATGGCTACACCTTC
19 TRBD2 TRBJ2-1 NA TRBV10-2 CASSTWRLAGGQTYNEQFF TGCGCCAGCAGCACCTGGAGGCTAGCGGGAGGGCAAACCTACAATGAGCAGTTCTTC
14 TRBD2 TRBJ2-7 NA TRBV10-1 CASSGLADPYEQYF TGCGCCAGCAGTGGACTAGCGGACCCCTACGAGCAGTACTTC
12 TRBD2 TRBJ2-7 NA TRBV6-1 CAAKRESYEQYF TGTGCCGCCAAGCGGGAGTCCTACGAGCAGTACTTC
15 TRBD1 TRBJ2-7 NA TRBV7-7 CASSSSPGQGNEQYF TGTGCTAGCTCGTCTAGTCCGGGACAGGGTAACGAGCAGTACTTC
15 NA TRBJ1-5 NA TRBV7-2 CASSLVVGPDQPQHF TGTGCCAGCAGCTTAGTAGTAGGTCCAGATCAGCCCCAGCATTTT
13 TRBD1 TRBJ1-1 NA TRBV11-2 CASSATGGTEAFF TGTGCCAGCAGCGCTACAGGGGGCACTGAAGCTTTCTTT
13 NA TRBJ1-2 few TRBV2 CASSQQTNYGYTF TGTGCCAGCAGTCAACAAACAAACTATGGCTACACCTTC
14 NA TRBJ1-1 once TRBV18 CASSPPAGGTEAFF TGTGCCAGCTCACCACCGGCAGGTGGTACTGAAGCTTTCTTT
13 NA TRBJ2-7 NA TRBV5-1 CASSGGPSYEQYF TGCGCCAGCAGCGGGGGACCGAGCTACGAGCAGTACTTC
14 TRBD1 TRBJ1-1 NA TRBV6-5 CASSPGTGRTEAFF TGTGCCAGCAGTCCAGGGACAGGGAGAACTGAAGCTTTCTTT
14 NA TRBJ2-7 NA TRBV10-2 CASLPAAVSYEQYF TGCGCCAGCCTACCGGCGGCGGTATCCTACGAGCAGTACTTC
15 NA TRBJ2-6 NA TRBV7-3 CASSLTRSGANVLTF TGTGCCAGCAGCTTGACCCGCTCTGGGGCCAACGTCCTGACTTTC
15 NA TRBJ2-7 NA TRBV7-3 CASSPFAGPVYEQYF TGTGCCAGCAGCCCTTTCGCGGGTCCCGTCTACGAGCAGTACTTC
13 NA TRBJ2-1 NA TRBV30 CAWSPDINNEQFF TGTGCCTGGTCCCCGGACATCAACAATGAGCAGTTCTTC
14 NA TRBJ2-1 NA TRBV5-1 CASSTYYLANEQFF TGCGCCAGCAGCACTTACTACCTAGCCAATGAGCAGTTCTTC
17 TRBD1 TRBJ2-2 NA TRBV7-6 CASSEAGTGKNTGELFF TGTGCCAGCAGCGAGGCCGGGACAGGGAAGAACACCGGGGAGCTGTTTTTT
14 NA TRBJ1-3 NA TRBV9 CASSPRGAGNTIYF TGTGCCAGCAGCCCGAGAGGGGCTGGAAACACCATATATTTT
11 NA TRBJ2-7 NA TRBV20-1 CSGHSSYEQYF TGCAGTGGTCACAGCTCCTACGAGCAGTACTTC
13 NA TRBJ2-1 NA TRBV19 CASSVTGYNEQFF TGTGCCAGTTCGGTTACGGGTTACAATGAGCAGTTCTTC
15 NA TRBJ2-6 few TRBV15 CATSRDRSGANVLTF TGTGCCACCAGCAGAGATAGGTCTGGGGCCAACGTCCTGACTTTC
15 TRBD2 TRBJ2-7 once TRBV2 CASSEMRGGVGEQYF TGTGCCAGCAGTGAAATGCGGGGGGGTGTGGGCGAGCAGTACTTC
16 NA TRBJ2-1 NA TRBV7-3 CASSLRGSPIPNEQFF TGTGCCAGCAGCCTCAGAGGTAGCCCGATCCCCAATGAGCAGTTCTTC
13 TRBD1 TRBJ1-2 once TRBV5-1 CASSGQGTYGYTF TGCGCCAGCAGCGGACAGGGGACCTATGGCTACACCTTC
16 NA TRBJ1-2 NA TRBV19 CASSQGNRSRRYGYTF TGTGCCAGTAGTCAGGGAAATCGCAGCCGGCGCTATGGCTACACCTTC
15 NA TRBJ2-1 NA TRBV2 CASSDGRTDPLEQFF TGTGCCAGCAGTGACGGTAGGACAGACCCCCTTGAGCAGTTCTTC
15 TRBD2 TRBJ2-3 NA TRBV19 CASSIVTSSTDTQYF TGTGCCAGTAGTATTGTGACTAGCAGCACAGATACGCAGTATTTT
10 NA TRBJ2-1 NA TRBV7-3 CASVNNEQFF TGTGCCAGCGTCAACAATGAGCAGTTCTTC
14 NA TRBJ2-3 NA TRBV6-4 CASSDDRRTDTQYF TGTGCCAGCAGTGACGACCGGCGCACAGATACGCAGTATTTT
14 TRBD2 TRBJ2-2 NA TRBV9 CASSVAGRAGELFF TGTGCCAGCAGCGTCGCAGGGAGGGCCGGGGAGCTGTTTTTT
15 TRBD2 TRBJ2-1 NA TRBV9 CASSVGRDYRNEQFF TGTGCCAGCAGCGTAGGCAGGGACTATAGAAATGAGCAGTTCTTC
15 NA TRBJ2-7 NA TRBV5-6 CASSFIRQSSYEQYF TGTGCCAGCAGCTTTATCCGACAGAGTTCCTACGAGCAGTACTTC
14 NA TRBJ2-1 NA TRBV4-1 CASSQDQQYNEQFF TGCGCCAGCAGCCAAGATCAGCAGTACAATGAGCAGTTCTTC
14 NA TRBJ2-7 NA TRBV11-2 CASSAGRNSYEQYF TGTGCCAGCAGCGCTGGACGGAACTCCTACGAGCAGTACTTC
14 TRBD1 TRBJ1-2 NA TRBV11-1 CASSPGQGGYGYTF TGTGCCAGCAGCCCCGGACAGGGAGGCTATGGCTACACCTTC
15 TRBD1 TRBJ2-7 NA TRBV11-2 CASRAPGQSSYEQYF TGTGCCAGCAGAGCTCCGGGACAGAGCTCCTACGAGCAGTACTTC
13 NA TRBJ2-5 NA TRBV5-1 CASSLSPEQTQYF TGCGCCAGCAGCTTATCCCCTGAGCAGACCCAGTACTTC
17 NA TRBJ2-6 few TRBV19 CASSSLGGSPGANVLTF TGTGCCAGTAGTAGCCTCGGAGGGTCTCCCGGGGCCAACGTCCTGACTTTC
13 NA TRBJ1-4 NA TRBV5-1 CASSLGVDEKLFF TGCGCCAGCAGCTTGGGCGTCGATGAAAAACTGTTTTTT
15 TRBD2 TRBJ2-3 NA TRBV19 CASSWTSGSPDTQYF TGTGCCAGTAGTTGGACTAGCGGGAGCCCAGATACGCAGTATTTT
12 NA TRBJ1-2 NA TRBV7-2 CASSPRNYGYTF TGTGCCAGCAGCCCCCGTAACTATGGCTACACCTTC
14 TRBD2 TRBJ2-7 few TRBV5-4 CASSYGTSGYEQYF TGTGCCAGCAGCTACGGGACTAGCGGCTACGAGCAGTACTTC
15 NA TRBJ1-3 NA TRBV7-9 CASSSPQNPGNTIYF TGTGCCAGCAGCTCTCCACAGAACCCGGGAAACACCATATATTTT
16 NA TRBJ2-1 once TRBV7-9 CASSLGILGGYNEQFF TGTGCCAGCAGCTTAGGAATACTAGGGGGCTACAATGAGCAGTTCTTC
16 NA TRBJ1-5 NA TRBV19 CASSIGVERGNQPQHF TGTGCCAGTAGTATAGGTGTAGAGAGGGGGAATCAGCCCCAGCATTTT
16 NA TRBJ2-2 NA TRBV10-1 CASSDSGLYEPGELFF TGCGCCAGCAGTGATTCTGGGTTGTACGAACCCGGGGAGCTGTTTTTT
13 NA TRBJ2-7 NA TRBV9 CASSSSGAIDQYF TGTGCCAGCAGCTCCTCCGGGGCCATCGACCAGTACTTC
16 TRBD2 TRBJ2-1 NA TRBV5-6 CASSFTLAGEYNEQFF TGTGCCAGCAGCTTTACTTTAGCGGGGGAGTACAATGAGCAGTTCTTC
16 TRBD2 TRBJ2-3 NA TRBV5-4 CASSLGLAGAGDTQYF TGTGCCAGCAGCTTGGGACTAGCGGGAGCAGGAGATACGCAGTATTTT
14 TRBD2 TRBJ2-2 NA TRBV6-6 CASSQGLGAGELFF TGTGCCAGCAGCCAAGGACTAGGCGCCGGGGAGCTGTTTTTT
15 TRBD1 TRBJ2-1 NA TRBV28 CASRPGTGTYNEQFF TGTGCCAGCAGACCAGGGACAGGTACCTACAATGAGCAGTTCTTC
14 TRBD2 TRBJ2-7 NA TRBV27 CASTGVAGLNKQYF TGTGCCAGCACGGGGGTAGCGGGGTTGAACAAGCAGTACTTC